This TCR beta chain was obtained from a study of tumor and adjacent non-tumor tissue in lung cancer. Study-wide context: The cohort had around twelve adenocarcinoma, 2 squamous cell and 1 small cell patients.

This sample's RNA came from whole unsorted tissue. A modified ARM-PCR protocol with three rounds of nested PCR amplified TCRbeta. From the multiplex PCR reads, TCRdb called clonotypes with MiXCR, one entry per CDR3 protein. In the table there are 75,000 to 80,000 distinct CDR3 sequences, 75% to 90% of which are singletons. This clonotype has just a few counts. One junction end disagrees with the germline gene, perhaps due to a read error. The CDR3 has 15 residues. The sample consisted of lung tumor tissue. The gene calls are TRBV12-3 or TRBV12-4 and TRBJ1-1, with TRBD1 matching over 9 bases. The clonotype comes from a woman in her forties or fifties with non-small cell lung cancer. The CDR3 here is CVSSRGQGWNTEAFF. The CDR3 bases are TGTGTCAGCAGTAGGGGACAGGGTTGGAACACTGAAGCTTTCTTT.